Given below is one TCR beta chain in context. Antigen specificity is unknown. Profiling relied on immunoSEQ multiplex PCR, and the TCRdb table lists in-frame clones only, not all of them. Of some 60,000 clones detected, about 85% appear once; the ten largest clones hold under 6%. This sample was included in a study of OX40 agonist ivuxolimab in advanced cancers. About the research overall: Recorded diagnoses for dose-escalation patients were hepatocellular carcinoma, melanoma, renal cell or head and neck cancer. Aged 23 to 79 with a mean of about 63 years, they were about 83% male. Study results and limitations: The average count of expanded clones was higher among CD8+ T cells than among CD4+. A proportion of nonresponders additionally exhibited low normalized T-cell clonal expansion.

Germline V CDR1 and CDR2: SGHAT, FQNNGV. V lost 5 bases to trimming and J lost 4 bases, with 14 bases between them. CDR3 length equals 15 residues. This TCR derives from an adult with an advanced solid tumor such as melanoma, head and neck, liver or kidney cancer. This chain joins TRBV11-2 and TRBJ2-2, with a weak D call TRBD1 (6 bases). The sequencing used CD4+ or CD8+ T cells sorted from blood, collected in a trial of the OX40 agonist ivuxolimab. CDR3 in DNA: TGTGCCAGCAGCGTACACAGGGAGAGCACCGGGGAGCTGTTTTTT. Its translation is CASSVHRESTGELFF. The entire variable domain, with the rest obtained from reference TRBV11-2 and TRBJ2-2, is as follows: EAGVAQSPRYKIIEKRQSVAFWCNPISGHATLYWYQQILGQGPKLLIQFQNNGVVDDSQLPKDRFSAERLKGVDSTLKIQPAKLEDSAVYLCASSVHRESTGELFFGEGSRLTVL.